A single sample is the source of the 6 T cell receptor beta chains below, sequenced in a study of cytomegalovirus exposure and HLA in healthy donors. PCR employed 60 Vbeta and 13 Jbeta primers. The method was immunoSEQ multiplex PCR; TCRdb's version includes in-frame clones alone and lacks a portion of them. The table lists around 120,000 clones, 81% of them singletons. The sample comprised PBMCs. The receptors derive from a woman in her 30s in good health and CMV-seronegative.

DNA for the CDR3: TGTGCCAGCAGTCTCCCGGGACTAGCGGGGGGTACCCAGTACTTC. Its translation is CASSLPGLAGGTQYF. The V gene is TRBV28, the J gene TRBJ2-5, with 15 positions matching TRBD2. The CDR3 runs to 15 residues. The J segment lost 8 bases and the V segment lost 5 bases, leaving 6 bases of the junction unmatched. Per the germline V gene, CDR1 is MDHEN and CDR2 is SYDVKM. Variable domain in full (rest from reference TRBV28 and TRBJ2-5): DVKVTQSSRYLVKRTGEKVFLECVQDMDHENMFWYRQDPGLGLRLIYFSYDVKMKEKGDIPEGYSVSREKKERFSLILESASTNQTSMYLCASSLPGLAGGTQYFGPGTRLLVL.

This sequence joins TRBV11-2 and TRBJ2-1, with 8 bases that match TRBD2. This CDR3 is 15 amino acids long. V shed 5 bases and J 9 bases; nucleotides not matched to a gene: 12. Germline-derived CDR1 and CDR2 are SGHAT and FQNNGV. CDR3: CASSPAAGEVSEQFF. CDR3 in DNA: TGTGCCAGCAGCCCCGCAGCGGGAGAGGTGAGTGAGCAGTTCTTC.

This clone was counted a single time. This chain links TRBV7-2 with TRBJ2-2; D is undetermined. From germline, CDR1 is SGHTA and CDR2 FQGNSA. V lost 5 bases, J lost 3 bases, and 4 bases lay in between. CDR3 length: 12 residues. CDR3 nucleotides: TGTGCCAGCAGCCCCTACACCGGGGAGCTGTTTTTT. Amino acid sequence: CASSPYTGELFF.

This clone was observed a single time. The chain carries TRBV6-5 and TRBJ2-1, with 7 positions matching TRBD1. V dropped 3 bases and J dropped 10; count of bases not matched to a gene: 9. CDR3 size: 14 residues. The germline gives CDR1 MNHEY, CDR2 SVGAGI. Written as DNA, the CDR3 is TGTGCCAGCAGTTATTCCGAGGGGGCGCGCGAGCAGTTCTTC. This gives the protein CASSYSEGAREQFF.

This chain links TRBV7-6 with TRBJ2-3, with D perhaps TRBD1 (5 bases). Germline V gene lookup returns CDR1 SGHVS and CDR2 FNYEAQ. The ends were cut back, 2 bases at V and 3 bases at J, with 9 bases in the middle. The length of the CDR3 is 14 residues. The CDR3 sequence is CASSLQGWTDTQYF. CDR3 sequence (DNA): TGTGCCAGCAGCTTACAGGGTTGGACAGATACGCAGTATTTT.

The rearrangement links TRBV6-1 to TRBJ1-2, with 7 bases fitting TRBD1. The CDR3 is 14 residues long. Unmatched junction bases numbered 7, after V lost 5 bases and J lost 4 bases. The germline V gene encodes CDR1 MNHNS and CDR2 SASEGT. The CDR3 region has the DNA TGTGCCAGCAGTCCGGGACAGAGTTTCTATGGCTACACCTTC. It encodes CASSPGQSFYGYTF.